These 5 T cell receptor beta chains were sequenced from one sample in a study of T-cell reconstitution after alpha-beta-depleted transplantation in children. A TCRbeta library incorporating unique molecular identifiers was prepared. TCRdb analysed the PCR reads with MiXCR anew, one entry per CDR3 protein. This table has around 600,000 distinct CDR3 sequences, around 16% appearing once. The specimen was PBMCs from the stem cell graft donor, collected from the stem cell graft. These receptors all come from a human donor who donated a stem cell graft to a child with acute myeloid leukemia.

This clonotype has a handful of counts. V usage is TRBV14 and J usage is TRBJ2-1, with 7 nucleotides matching TRBD1. Trimming took 5 bases from V and 9 from J; bases not matched to a gene: 7. Germline V CDR1 and CDR2: SGHDN, FVKESK. This CDR3 is built from 13 residues. DNA for the CDR3: TGTGCCAGCAGCACACAGGGGCAGGGTGAGCAGTTCTTC. Translation gives CASSTQGQGEQFF.

This clonotype was seen many times. V usage is TRBV7-2 and J usage is TRBJ2-7, with 7 bases lining up with TRBD2. The CDR3 contains 12 residues. Germline values: CDR1 SGHTA, CDR2 FQGNSA. Trimming at V came to 4 bases and at J to 6 bases, leaving 3 bases not matched to a gene. CDR3 amino acids: CASSYRGVEQYF. DNA for the CDR3: TGTGCCAGCAGCTACCGGGGGGTCGAGCAGTACTTC.

This clonotype was observed a few times. This rearrangement joins TRBV20-1 to TRBJ2-3; perhaps D is TRBD1 or TRBD2 (5 bases each). The ends were cut back, 3 bases at V and 5 bases at J, with 12 bases in the middle. This CDR3 is 13 amino acids long. In germline, CDR1 is DFQATT, CDR2 SNEGSKA (reference sequence). The CDR3 bases are TGCAGTGCTAGGGGAGAAGGGGTAGATACGCAGTATTTT. This encodes CSARGEGVDTQYF.

This clonotype occurred many times. The chain recombines TRBV12-3 or TRBV12-4 with TRBJ1-5; D is ambiguous. The V and J ends lost 6 bases and 5 bases respectively, with 8 bases between them. The CDR3 length is 12 residues. The CDR3 loop reads CASRYRDQPQHF. The CDR3 DNA sequence: TGTGCCAGCAGGTATAGGGATCAGCCCCAGCATTTT.

This chain joins TRBV10-3 and TRBJ2-2; no clear D gene. With 7 bases removed from V and 2 bases from J, the gap between germline ends came to 17 bases. The CDR3 loop spans 16 amino acids. Germline values: CDR1 ENHRY, CDR2 SYGVKD. The CDR3 spells CAIKEPDRANTGELFF. The DNA of the CDR3 is TGTGCCATCAAGGAGCCGGACCGTGCCAACACCGGGGAGCTGTTTTTT.